This T cell receptor (beta chain) was documented in a study of OX40 agonist ivuxolimab in advanced cancers. In the study overall: Ivuxolimab doses were 0.01, 0.1, 0.3, 1.5, 3 or 10 mg/kg every 2 weeks. Patients with hepatocellular carcinoma, melanoma, renal cell or head and neck cancer made up the dose-escalation patients.

Germline assignment: CDR1 SNHLY and CDR2 FYNNEI. V dropped 6 bases and J dropped 8 bases, with 20 bases sitting between them. The CDR3 consists of 15 residues. Comments on this clone: Its antigen remains unidentified.

Study-wide points: Relatively little clonal expansion, among the lowest observed, appeared in partial responders at 0.1-3.0 mg/kg.

Clones were sequenced by immunoSEQ multiplex PCR, and TCRdb holds only the in-frame ones, with some missing. The table shows about 71,000 clones, with approximately 78% occurring only once. V and J are TRBV2 and TRBJ2-1; possibly TRBD1 or TRBD2 for D (6 bases each). Sequencing was performed on CD4+ or CD8+ T cells sorted from blood, taken in a trial of the OX40 agonist ivuxolimab. This TCR was recovered from an adult with an advanced solid tumor such as melanoma, head and neck, liver or kidney cancer. Written as DNA, the CDR3 is TGTGCCAGCAGGCTTGGAGGGGGGCGCAGAGATGAGCAGTTCTTC. Translation: CASRLGGGRRDEQFF.